This T cell receptor (beta chain) is drawn from a study of metastatic and nonmetastatic thyroid tumors. Looked up from germline, CDR1 is SGHTA and CDR2 is FQGNSA. V was cut by 4 bases and J by 7 bases, with 13 bases left in between. The CDR3 contains 13 residues. Regarding the study as a whole: Versus benign nodules, malignant thyroid tumors reportedly had significantly higher TCR beta diversity, in blood and tumor.

A remark on this clone: The antigen remains undetermined.

In the study's own analysis: The study took CDR3 differences across clinicopathological groups and made a distant-metastasis classifier for papillary thyroid cancer from them. MiXCR reprocessed the PCR reads for TCRdb. Clone size and V and J calls follow TCRdb, not the original study. Found here are fewer than 40,000 clones, roughly a third of them singletons; the top ten hold 22%. No treatment of any kind had been given to any patient before thyroid surgery. The chain couples TRBV7-2 to TRBJ1-2; a possible D gene is TRBD1 (6 bases). This receptor was obtained from a female donor with papillary thyroid cancer or a benign thyroid nodule (not recorded which). Some clones in this sample may be carry-over from other donors' samples. Sequenced input: tumor tissue. CDR3 DNA sequence: TGTGCCAGCAGCTCGACGACAGGCTTTGGCTACACCTTC. This sequence encodes CASSSTTGFGYTF.